These 14 T cell receptor beta chains were all obtained from the same sample, sequenced in a study of CD4+ T cells in melanoma. The assay was immunoSEQ multiplex PCR, and TCRdb's table has in-frame clones only and misses some. There are about 9,600 clones in the sample; less than 85% occur only once, and approximately 25% lies in the top ten. The sequenced material came from cells from a culture (not recorded whether cultured in vitro). All receptors derive from a human donor with melanoma.

This rearrangement joins TRBV21-1 to TRBJ2-2. TRBV21-1 is termed a pseudogene. The CDR3 length is 17 residues. The CDR3 region is CASSKGVGTPDAGELFF. The CDR3 region has the DNA TGTGCCAGCAGCAAAGGGGTCGGGACCCCTGACGCCGGGGAGCTGTTTTTT.

This clone came up once. The V call is TRBV7-7, the J call TRBJ2-5; 7 bases match TRBD2. The CDR3 contains 16 residues. CDR1 is SSHAT and CDR2 is FNYEAQ in the germline V gene (reference sequence). The CDR3 DNA sequence: TGTGCTAGCCGCCGACCGGGACTAACCATACAAGAGACCCAGTACTTC. Its translation: CASRRPGLTIQETQYF.

The rearrangement links TRBV2 to TRBJ2-5; TRBD2 agrees at 9 bases. This CDR3 spans 16 amino acids. Germline V gene lookup returns CDR1 SNHLY and CDR2 FYNNEI. After removal of 6 bases from V and 1 base from J, the junction contained 9 bases not matched to a gene. The CDR3 sequence is CASSLMRGGSQETQYF. As DNA, the CDR3 is TGTGCCAGCAGCCTAATGCGGGGGGGGTCCCAAGAGACCCAGTACTTC. Together with reference TRBV2 and TRBJ2-5, the CDR3 gives the full variable domain: EPEVTQTPSHQVTQMGQEVILRCVPISNHLYFYWYRQILGQKVEFLVSFYNNEISEKSEIFDDQFSVERPDGSNFTLKIRSTKLEDSAMYFCASSLMRGGSQETQYFGPGTRLLVL.

The chain uses TRBV3-1 (or the pseudogene TRBV3-2) and TRBJ2-7, with no clear D. Germline values: CDR1 LGHDT, CDR2 YNNKEL (reference sequence). Trimming removed 4 bases from V and 4 bases from J, with 8 bases in between. The CDR3 extends over 12 amino acids. The CDR3 region has the DNA TGTGCCAGCAGCCTTAGCCGGTACGAGCAGTACTTC. This gives the protein CASSLSRYEQYF.

This clone has just a few counts. This chain joins TRBV2 and TRBJ2-7; TRBD1 might be the D (7 bases). The CDR3 loop spans 13 amino acids. V dropped 7 bases and J dropped 0 bases, with 10 bases sitting between them. Germline V gives CDR1 SNHLY, CDR2 FYNNEI. The chain's CDR3 is CASTGGTSYEQYF. CDR3 DNA sequence: TGTGCCAGCACAGGGGGGACCTCCTACGAGCAGTACTTC.

About this clone: Other DNA sequences within the sample encode an identical CDR3. The V and J genes are TRBV2 and TRBJ2-7; D gene uncertain. The CDR3 runs 13 residues. The ends were cut back, 4 bases at V and 1 base at J, with 8 bases in the middle. Germline V gives CDR1 SNHLY, CDR2 FYNNEI. The CDR3 DNA sequence: TGTGCCAGCAGTGTTCCTCTTTCCTACGAGCAGTACTTC. It specifies CASSVPLSYEQYF. Supplemented by reference TRBV2 and TRBJ2-7, the full variable domain reads EPEVTQTPSHQVTQMGQEVILRCVPISNHLYFYWYRQILGQKVEFLVSFYNNEISEKSEIFDDQFSVERPDGSNFTLKIRSTKLEDSAMYFCASSVPLSYEQYFGPGTRLTVT.

The V and J genes are TRBV10-3 and TRBJ1-2; TRBD1 matches 8 bases. This CDR3 has 12 amino acids. The trim removed 6 bases at V and 7 bases at J, leaving 4 bases unmatched. CDR1 is ENHRY and CDR2 is SYGVKD in the germline V gene. The CDR3 loop is CAIRLTGAGYTF. The CDR3 coding sequence is TGTGCCATCAGACTGACAGGGGCTGGCTACACCTTC.

In this sample, this clone turned up once. The rearrangement uses TRBV2 and TRBJ2-7; 12 bases map to TRBD2. After removal of 4 bases from V and 2 bases from J, the junction contained 6 bases not matched to a gene. The CDR3 extends over 16 amino acids. Germline values: CDR1 SNHLY, CDR2 FYNNEI. CDR3 bases: TGTGCCAGCAGTGTCACTAGCGGGGGGTCTACCTACGAGCAGTACTTC. This translates into CASSVTSGGSTYEQYF.

V is TRBV5-5 and J is TRBJ1-2; a possible D gene is TRBD1 (5 bases). V lost 4 bases and J 4 bases, leaving 8 bases between the germline ends. From germline, CDR1 is SGHKS and CDR2 YYEKEE (reference sequence). CDR3 size: 12 residues. Here the CDR3 DNA reads TGTGCCAGCAGCGCAGGGTTCTATGGCTACACCTTC. It codes for CASSAGFYGYTF.

The chain uses TRBV5-1 and TRBJ1-1; maybe TRBD1 (5 bases). V shed 4 bases and J shed 2 bases, with 15 bases lying between them. In germline, CDR1 is SGHRS, CDR2 YFSETQ. The CDR3 runs 15 residues. Written as DNA, the CDR3 is TGCGCCAGCAGCCGGGGGTTAGGGGTCAACACTGAAGCTTTCTTT. Translating gives CASSRGLGVNTEAFF.

The chain couples TRBV5-1 to TRBJ2-2; TRBD2 aligns across 12 bases. The CDR3 totals 19 residues. CDR1 is SGHRS and CDR2 is YFSETQ in the germline V gene. Losses at the gene ends were 0 bases for V and 9 bases for J; bases not matched to a gene: 15. CDR3 sequence (DNA): TGCGCCAGCAGCTTGGGACCTAGTTCTAGCGGGGGGGCCCTCCGGGAGCTGTTTTTT. This gives the protein CASSLGPSSSGGALRELFF.

The V and J genes are TRBV3-1 (or the pseudogene TRBV3-2) and TRBJ2-7; D perhaps matches TRBD1 (5 bases). Germline CDR1 and CDR2: LGHDT and YNNKEL (reference sequence). This CDR3 has 14 residues. V lost 4 bases and J lost 2, with 12 bases in between. The CDR3 protein is CASSLGRAAYEQYF. CDR3 sequence (DNA): TGTGCCAGCAGCCTTGGCAGGGCCGCCTACGAGCAGTACTTC.

This rearrangement joins TRBV9 to TRBJ1-2; D is unresolved. The germline CDR1 and CDR2 sequences are SGDLS and YYNGEE. The V gene lost 5 bases and the J gene lost 4 bases, with 18 bases spanning the gap. This CDR3 has 15 amino acids. The CDR3 is CASSPSPGGGYGYTF. The CDR3 DNA follows: TGTGCCAGCAGTCCTTCTCCAGGTGGAGGCTATGGCTACACCTTC.

The CDR3, as DNA: TGTGCCAGCAGCTTAGAAAGGGGCAGGGGCCATCGAAATGAGCAGTTCTTC. It is translated as CASSLERGRGHRNEQFF. The chain couples TRBV11-2 to TRBJ2-1, with a weak D call TRBD1 (6 bases). CDR3 length: 17 amino acids. The V end lost 0 bases, the J end lost 7 bases, and 19 bases lay between the germline ends. CDR1 and CDR2 (germline): SGHAT, FQNNGV. Combining the CDR3 with reference TRBV11-2 and TRBJ2-1 gives the whole variable domain EAGVAQSPRYKIIEKRQSVAFWCNPISGHATLYWYQQILGQGPKLLIQFQNNGVVDDSQLPKDRFSAERLKGVDSTLKIQPAKLEDSAVYLCASSLERGRGHRNEQFFGPGTRLTVL.